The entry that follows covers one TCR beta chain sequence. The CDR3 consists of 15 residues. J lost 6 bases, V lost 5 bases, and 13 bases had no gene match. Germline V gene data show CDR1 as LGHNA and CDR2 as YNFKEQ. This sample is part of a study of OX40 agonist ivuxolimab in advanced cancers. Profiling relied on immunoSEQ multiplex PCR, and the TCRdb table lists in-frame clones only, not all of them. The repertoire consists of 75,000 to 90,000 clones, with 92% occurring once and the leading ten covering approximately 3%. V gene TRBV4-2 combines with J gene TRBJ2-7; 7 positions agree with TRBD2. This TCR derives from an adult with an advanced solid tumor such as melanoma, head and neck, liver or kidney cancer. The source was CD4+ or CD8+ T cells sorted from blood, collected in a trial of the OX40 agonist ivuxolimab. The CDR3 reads CASSFQTSASAEQYF. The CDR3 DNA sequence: TGTGCCAGCAGCTTCCAAACTAGCGCTAGCGCCGAGCAGTACTTC.